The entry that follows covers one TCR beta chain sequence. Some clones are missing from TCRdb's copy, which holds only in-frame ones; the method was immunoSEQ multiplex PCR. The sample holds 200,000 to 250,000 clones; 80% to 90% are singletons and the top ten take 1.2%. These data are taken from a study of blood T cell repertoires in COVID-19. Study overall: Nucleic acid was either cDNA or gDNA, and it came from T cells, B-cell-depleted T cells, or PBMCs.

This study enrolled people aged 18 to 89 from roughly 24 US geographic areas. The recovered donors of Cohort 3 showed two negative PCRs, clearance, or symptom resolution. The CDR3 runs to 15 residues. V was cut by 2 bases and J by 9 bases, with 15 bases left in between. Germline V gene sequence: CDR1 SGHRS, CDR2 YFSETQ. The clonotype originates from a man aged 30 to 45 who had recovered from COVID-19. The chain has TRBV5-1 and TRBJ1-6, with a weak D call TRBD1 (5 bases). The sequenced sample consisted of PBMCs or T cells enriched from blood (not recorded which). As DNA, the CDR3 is TGCGCCAGCAGCTTAACGGGGGAAGGTGGTTCACCCCTCCACTTT. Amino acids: CASSLTGEGGSPLHF. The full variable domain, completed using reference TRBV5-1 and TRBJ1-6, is KAGVTQTPRYLIKTRGQQVTLSCSPISGHRSVSWYQQTPGQGLQFLFEYFSETQRNKGNFPGRFSGRQFSNSRSEMNVSTLELGDSALYLCASSLTGEGGSPLHFGNGTRLTVT.